The T cell receptor beta chain described here comes from a study of tumor and adjacent non-tumor tissue in lung cancer. Whole-study context: The cohort had approximately 13 adenocarcinoma, 2 squamous cell and 1 small cell patients.

In the case of this clonotype: Its specificity is not known.

Germline V gives CDR1 KGHDR, CDR2 SFDVKD. V was pared by 7 bases and J by 4 bases, with 12 bases between. The CDR3 extends over 14 amino acids. The library came from three nested PCR rounds adapted from ARM-PCR protocols. TCRdb redid the calling of the multiplex PCR reads with MiXCR, one entry per CDR3 protein. Here the sample spans about 120,000 distinct CDR3 sequences, about 66% being singletons. No cell sorting was done before RNA was extracted from the tissue. Findings and limits, study-wide: In normal lung, the top 100 clones were significantly more dominant than in tumor.

Sequenced sample: lung tumor tissue. V usage is TRBV24-1 and J usage is TRBJ2-2; perhaps TRBD1 as D (6 bases). This sequence originates from a man aged 25 to 40 with non-small cell lung cancer. In DNA, the CDR3 is TGTGCCACCAGCAATACAGGGACCACCGGGGAGCTGTTTTTT. It yields the protein CATSNTGTTGELFF.